This T cell receptor beta chain was identified during a study of PD-1 blockade in mismatch repair-deficient tumors. Measured with immunoSEQ multiplex PCR; TCRdb has only the in-frame clones, and not every one. The sample lists some 84,000 clones, roughly 80% occurring once. The trim removed 1 base at V and 8 bases at J, leaving 8 bases unmatched. This CDR3 contains 16 residues. The V gene's germline CDR1 is SGHVS and CDR2 FQNEAQ. The material was peripheral blood, obtained 12 weeks after starting pembrolizumab. The receptor was derived from an adult with mismatch repair-deficient cancer. The chain employs TRBV7-8 and TRBJ2-3; 11 bases fit TRBD1. The CDR3 spells CASSLGVDRGQFTQYF. The DNA of the CDR3 is TGTGCCAGCAGCTTAGGCGTGGACAGGGGGCAATTTACGCAGTATTTT.